The 22 T cell receptor beta chains in this list originate from one sample, sequenced in a study of glioma-infiltrating T cells. The iRepertoire nested amplicon-rescue multiplex PCR amplified TCR alpha and beta CDR3s from RNA. Via MiXCR, TCRdb re-called the multiplex PCR reads, giving one row per CDR3 protein. This sample has around 170,000 distinct CDR3 sequences; roughly 45% occur once, and the top ten carry around 5%. The sample taken for sequencing was glioma tissue, nonneoplastic brain tissue, or PBMCs (not recorded which). The origin of the receptors is a human donor with low-grade glioma or glioblastoma, undergoing nonglioma brain surgery, or in good health (not recorded which).

The chain uses TRBV7-2 and TRBJ1-1; the D is unclear. Trimming took off 6 bases at V and 1 base at J, with 9 bases between the two ends. CDR1 is SGHTA, CDR2 FQGNSA, per germline. CDR3 length: 13 residues. In DNA form, the CDR3 reads TGTGCCAGCAGGGCCATCAGGAACACTGAAGCTTTCTTT. It specifies CASRAIRNTEAFF.

Worth noting for this clonotype: A much larger clone sits a single nucleotide away, making a read error possible. The chain recombines TRBV19 with TRBJ2-1, with TRBD2 as a possible D gene (5 bases). CDR3 size: 13 residues. From germline, CDR1 is LNHDA and CDR2 SQIVND (reference sequence). The V end lost 8 bases, the J end lost 5 bases, and 13 bases lay between the germline ends. The CDR3 sequence is CASRPLRDNEQFF. Written as DNA, the CDR3 is TGTGCCAGTCGTCCCCTGAGGGACAATGAGCAGTTCTTC.

This clonotype appeared once. An end of the junction differs from the germline gene, which may be a read error. The rearrangement uses TRBV7-2 and TRBJ1-5, with D tentatively TRBD1 (6 bases). The CDR3 contains 17 residues. The V gene's germline CDR1 is SGHTA and CDR2 FQGNSA. CDR3: CASSPEDRFGSNQPQNF. The CDR3 bases are TGTGCCAGCAGCCCAGAAGACAGGTTCGGTAGCAATCAGCCCCAGAATTTT.

The J gene is TRBJ1-5, the V gene TRBV20-1; the D gene is possibly TRBD1 (6 bases). The CDR3 sequence is 12 residues long. Trimming pared 6 bases from V and 7 bases from J, leaving 13 bases between. Germline CDR1 reads DFQATT; CDR2 reads SNEGSKA (reference sequence). The CDR3 protein is CSAWTATQPQHF. The CDR3 bases are TGCAGTGCCTGGACAGCCACCCAGCCCCAGCATTTT.

This clonotype was seen many times. As DNA, the CDR3 is TGCGCCAGCAGCTTGTCTCGGGGTCCAGATACGCAGTATTTT. It is translated as CASSLSRGPDTQYF. V is TRBV5-1 and J is TRBJ2-3; TRBD2 might be the D (5 bases). There are 14 residues in the CDR3. Germline V lookup: CDR1 SGHRS, CDR2 YFSETQ. The V gene lost 1 base and the J gene lost 4 bases, with 10 bases spanning the gap.

The chain employs TRBV12-3 or TRBV12-4 and TRBJ1-2; TRBD1 matches 9 bases. Trimming cost V 0 bases and J 6 bases; bases outside gene matches: 8. The CDR3 loop spans 16 amino acids. CDR3 coding DNA: TGTGCCAGCAGTTTAGCAGGAGTACAGGGGGCGAATGGCTACACCTTC. It specifies CASSLAGVQGANGYTF.

In its sample, this clonotype was seen many times. The J gene is TRBJ1-2, the V gene TRBV28; TRBD1 is a possible D gene (6 bases). This CDR3 is built from 15 residues. V gave up 6 bases and J gave up 8 bases, with 22 bases separating them. Germline CDR1 reads MDHEN; CDR2 reads SYDVKM. CDR3 in amino acids: CASRSYDRDTVGYTF. The CDR3 DNA follows: TGTGCCAGCAGATCATATGACCGGGACACGGTGGGCTACACCTTC.

There are a few counts of this clonotype. This rearrangement joins TRBV4-1 to TRBJ2-7, with a weak D call TRBD1 (5 bases). V lost 5 bases to trimming and J lost 6 bases, with 14 bases between them. The CDR3 spans 13 residues. CDR1 is MGHRA and CDR2 is YSYEKL in the germline V gene. This chain's CDR3 is CASSDDRNGEQYF. The CDR3 nucleotides are TGCGCCAGCAGCGACGACAGAAATGGCGAGCAGTACTTC.

This clonotype has just a few counts. The CDR3 reads CASSATSGSRDTDTQYF. The DNA of the CDR3 is TGTGCCAGCAGTGCGACTAGCGGGAGTCGGGACACAGATACGCAGTATTTT. This rearrangement joins TRBV2 to TRBJ2-3; 12 positions agree with TRBD2. This CDR3 has 17 residues. Germline CDR1 SNHLY, CDR2 FYNNEI. After removal of 4 bases from V and 2 bases from J, the junction contained 7 bases not matched to a gene.

The V gene is TRBV28, the J gene TRBJ1-5; the D gene is possibly TRBD1 (6 bases). The germline CDR1 and CDR2 sequences are MDHEN and SYDVKM. The CDR3 has 16 residues. V lost 9 bases and J 3 bases, leaving 21 bases between the germline ends. DNA for the CDR3: TGTGCCAGAAATCAGGACAGAACAAGTTTCAATCAGCCCCAGCATTTT. The encoded protein is CARNQDRTSFNQPQHF.

The chain has TRBV20-1 and TRBJ2-5; 14 bases are a match to TRBD2. The CDR3 runs 16 residues. V shed 6 bases, J shed 0 bases, and the junction held 6 bases outside the gene matches. Germline-derived CDR1 and CDR2 are DFQATT and SNEGSKA (reference sequence). The CDR3 coding sequence is TGCAGTGCAACCGGGACTAGCGGGAGTAACCAAGAGACCCAGTACTTC. Translating gives CSATGTSGSNQETQYF.

There are a few counts of this clonotype. The chain uses TRBV30 and TRBJ1-3; D not certain. The V gene lost 0 bases and the J gene lost 7 bases, with 7 bases spanning the gap. CDR3 size: 12 residues. CDR1 is GTSNPN and CDR2 is SVGIG in the germline V gene (reference sequence). The CDR3 sequence is CAWSVTVNTIYF. CDR3 nucleotides: TGTGCCTGGAGTGTAACCGTCAACACCATATATTTT.

This clonotype was counted a few times. This chain joins TRBV12-3 or TRBV12-4 and TRBJ2-7; 7 bases map to TRBD1. V lost 7 bases to trimming and J lost 5 bases; unmatched junction nucleotides: 8. CDR3 length: 13 residues. In nucleotides, the CDR3 is TGTGCCAGCAAAACCGACAGGGTCAACGAGCAGTACTTC. It yields the protein CASKTDRVNEQYF.

Remarks on this clonotype: A much larger clone lies a single base off, so this may be a read error. The chain has TRBV20-1 and TRBJ2-7; D ambiguous. V gave up 4 bases and J gave up 7 bases, with 20 bases separating them. There are 14 residues in the CDR3. Germline assignment: CDR1 DFQATT and CDR2 SNEGSKA (reference sequence). CDR3 region: CSANHKTGREEQYF. CDR3 DNA: TGCAGTGCTAATCACAAGACTGGGCGTGAAGAGCAGTACTTC.

Details on this clonotype: One base away lies a much larger clone, so this may be a sequencing read error. The rearrangement links TRBV7-6 to TRBJ2-3, with 7 bases aligning to TRBD2. From germline, CDR1 is SGHVS and CDR2 FNYEAQ. This CDR3 has 13 residues. Losses at the gene ends were 2 bases for V and 5 bases for J; bases not matched to a gene: 1. The CDR3 DNA sequence: TGTGCCAGCAGCTTACGGGGGGAAGATACGCAGTATTTT. It translates to CASSLRGEDTQYF. Full variable domain (missing parts from reference TRBV7-6 and TRBJ2-3): GAGVSQSPRYKVTKRGQDVALRCDPISGHVSLYWYRQALGQGPEFLTYFNYEAQQDKSGLPNDRFSAERPEGSISTLTIQRTEQRDSAMYRCASSLRGEDTQYFGPGTRLTVL.

In the case of this clonotype: A much larger clone differs by one base, so this may be a read error. The chain combines TRBV7-9 with TRBJ2-7; D remains unclear. Trimming took off 6 bases at V and 3 bases at J, with 9 bases between the two ends. Germline V lookup: CDR1 SEHNR, CDR2 FQNEAQ (reference sequence). This CDR3 comprises 12 residues. In DNA, the CDR3 is TGTGCCAGCAGGAACGACTTCTACGAGCAGTACTTC. Translating gives CASRNDFYEQYF.

Turning to this clonotype: Possible read error: a much larger clone is one base away. The V gene is TRBV4-1, the J gene TRBJ2-7, with D tentatively TRBD2 (5 bases). There are 14 residues in the CDR3. Germline V lookup: CDR1 MGHRA, CDR2 YSYEKL. As DNA, the CDR3 is TGCGCCAGCAGCCAATCTCGGGGTCCCTACGGGCAGTACTTC. As protein: CASSQSRGPYGQYF.

As to this clonotype: A much larger clone differs by one base, so this may be a read error. This likely comes from a read error, as the CDR3 has no conserved phenylalanine or tryptophan at its end. The chain employs TRBV20-1 and TRBJ1-2; possible D gene TRBD1, 6 bases. Trimming pared 8 bases from V and 4 bases from J, leaving 20 bases between. Germline V gene data show CDR1 as DFQATT and CDR2 as SNEGSKA (reference sequence). The CDR3 contains 14 residues. CDR3 nucleotide sequence: TGCAGTACTCTCGTTACGGGCAGGGGCTATGGCTACACCCTC. This encodes CSTLVTGRGYGYTL.

Concerning this clonotype: A read error may account for a junction end that differs from germline. The CDR3 DNA follows: TGTGCCAGCAGCTCCATCACTCCTAGCGGGAGGGAAGAGACCCATTACTTC. Translating it yields CASSSITPSGREETHYF. This sequence joins TRBV7-9 and TRBJ2-5; 12 bases agree with TRBD2. This CDR3 comprises 17 residues. Germline CDR1 and CDR2: SEHNR and FQNEAQ (reference sequence).

This clonotype was seen many times. The CDR3 here is CSARDPLIGNTQYF. DNA of the CDR3: TGCAGTGCTAGAGATCCGCTAATCGGGAATACGCAGTATTTT. The V gene is TRBV20-1, the J gene TRBJ2-3; maybe TRBD2 (5 bases). Trimming left V 0 bases short and J 7 bases short, with 14 bases between. Germline V gene data show CDR1 as DFQATT and CDR2 as SNEGSKA (reference sequence). The CDR3 contains 14 residues.

This clonotype was counted ten times or more. This chain joins TRBV28 and TRBJ2-7; D may be TRBD1 (6 bases). Germline V CDR1 and CDR2: MDHEN, SYDVKM. Trimming pared 3 bases from V and 2 bases from J, leaving 17 bases between. The CDR3 is 16 amino acids. In DNA, the CDR3 is TGTGCCAGCAGTTTCAAGGCAGGGGAGTTCACCTACGAGCAGTACTTC. Residues: CASSFKAGEFTYEQYF.

V and J are TRBV2 and TRBJ2-1, with a possible D match to TRBD1 (5 bases). Trimming pared 4 bases from V and 4 bases from J, leaving 11 bases between. The CDR3 consists of 14 residues. The V gene's germline CDR1 is SNHLY and CDR2 FYNNEI. In DNA, the CDR3 is TGTGCCAGCAGTGCCCGACAGCCGTACAATGAGCAGTTCTTC. It translates to CASSARQPYNEQFF.